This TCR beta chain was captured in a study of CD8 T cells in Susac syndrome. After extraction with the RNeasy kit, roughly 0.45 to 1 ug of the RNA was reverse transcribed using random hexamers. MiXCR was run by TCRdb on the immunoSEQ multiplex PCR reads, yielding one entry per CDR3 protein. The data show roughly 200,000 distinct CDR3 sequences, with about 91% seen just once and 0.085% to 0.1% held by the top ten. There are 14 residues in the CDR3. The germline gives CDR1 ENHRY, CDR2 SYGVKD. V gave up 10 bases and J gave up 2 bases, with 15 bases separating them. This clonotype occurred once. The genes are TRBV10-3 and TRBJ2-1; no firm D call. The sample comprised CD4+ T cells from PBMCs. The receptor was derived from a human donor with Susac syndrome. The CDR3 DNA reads TGTGCCACCCCAACCCCTAGGGCCTACAATGAGCAGTTCTTC. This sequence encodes CATPTPRAYNEQFF.